This TCR beta chain appears in the sequencing data of a study of vaccination and CD4 T cells after COVID-19 (dated by TCRdb to between 2022 and 2023). At the level of the whole study: Every convalescent patient had a positive nasal swab PCR test for SARS-CoV-2, with mild disease in nine patients and severe disease in one. In the convalescent cohort there were six males and four females, among whom were two Hispanic individuals, seven Caucasians, two Asians and one multiracial person. Each participant got two doses of either the Pfizer-BioNTech BNT162b2 vaccine (n=8) or the Moderna mRNA-1273 vaccine (n=2). Post-COVID blood samples were collected from convalescent patients a median of around 100 days after diagnosis, with a range of about 35 to 161 days. Post-vaccine blood samples were collected a median of approximately 72 days after the second vaccine dose, ranging from about 12 to 250 days. Overlapping spike peptide pools from SARS-CoV-2 and from the common cold coronaviruses HCoV-NL63, HCoV-OC43 and HCoV-229E were used as culture stimuli. Control cultures used a CEFX viral epitope pool as positive control, an HIV-1 Nef peptide pool as negative control, or no peptide. In roughly eleven COVID-19 convalescent patients and a handful of infection-naive healthy vaccine recipients, the spike-specific CD4+ TCR repertoire before mRNA vaccination was compared with the repertoire after mRNA vaccination. General findings and caveats noted by the study authors: Only a relatively small number of convalescent patients were included in the study, and early timepoints following natural infection were not analyzed. Among the post-vaccine SARS-CoV-2-reactive clones in convalescent patients, a median around 85% showed up only after vaccination, which suggests vaccine-specific priming. Although the median number of SARS-CoV-2-reactive clonotypes went up from roughly 20 after infection to some 37 after vaccination, the increase was not significant. Of the vaccine-specific clones found in convalescent patients, nearly all (304 of 307) were mono-reactive for SARS-CoV-2 spike instead of being cross-reactive with common cold coronaviruses.

Taken with the paper, the label for treatment or condition translates to: approximately 11-day PBMC culture with coronavirus spike peptide pools or control peptides (ViraFEST assay). The study used the ViraFEST assay, which expanded antigen-specific T cells with peptide pools and then identified expanded clonotypes by TCR sequencing. Positive SARS-CoV-2 PCR tests in the convalescent patients dated from March to December 2020, before Alpha, Beta and Delta variants emerged in the United States. Each well held about 2.2 million PBMCs cultured in IMDM containing roughly 5% human AB serum and approximately 9.8 IU/ml IL-2, with roughly 9.2 ug/ml peptide pools added. Half of the culture medium was replaced with fresh IL-2-containing medium on days 3 and 7. After nine to eleven days of culture, CD4+ T cells were isolated by negative selection with the EasySep CD4+ T cell isolation kit. Ficoll-Paque Plus gradient centrifugation was used to isolate PBMCs from whole blood, and the isolated PBMCs were then either used fresh or cryopreserved at -140C. In general, triplicate wells were set up for every culture condition.

Via the germline V gene, CDR1 is SGHVS and CDR2 FNYEAQ. Clipping removes 4 bases from V and 1 base from J, with 18 as the unmatched junction base count. From the cysteine through the phenylalanine, the CDR3 covers 20 amino acids. Only CDR3 DNA is held: 60 bases, read in frame from base 1. The method behind the library was PCR. TCR sequencing of DNA from cultured CD4+ T cells used the Oncomine TCR Beta short-read assay at the Johns Hopkins FTIC core. The QIAamp micro DNA kit was used to extract genomic DNA from the cultured CD4+ T cells. Oncomine TCR Beta libraries made from cultured CD4+ T cells were pooled using unique dual indexes and sequenced on an Illumina iSeq 100. On the study's bioinformatics: Non-productive sequences were removed, and CDR3s not starting with C, not ending with F or W, or shorter than 7 amino acids were discarded. Antigen-specific clonotypes were identified using the MANAFEST web application through comparison of peptide-stimulated wells with reference and other culture wells. An FDR below 0.05, an odds ratio above 5, and a productive frequency above 0.1% in at least two of three replicate wells were required for clones to be considered positive. Clonotypes that were significantly expanded in both SARS-CoV-2 spike wells and at least one common cold coronavirus spike condition were defined as cross-reactive. Levenshtein distances (stringdist) and unrooted phylogenetic trees (ape) in R version 3.6.1 were used to assess CDR3 homology. TCRdb reanalyzed the raw reads on its own, using fastp at Q25 for trimming and MiXCR for clone calling, and kept in-frame beta chains. Each CDR3 protein appears once, grouped with its most common genes and DNA. V and J calls and clone size were set by TCRdb, not the authors. The sample includes about 15,000 distinct CDR3 sequences, with roughly 50% observed a single time. Roughly 9.1% of the sample is taken by the ten largest.

Comments on this clonotype: There is no known antigen for this receptor. No much larger clone is present one base from it, and per-base qualities are unavailable.

The specimen was CD4+ T cells from blood, cultured in vitro, collected before SARS-CoV-2 vaccination. The receptor was isolated from a human donor who had recovered from COVID-19. The sequence links TRBV7-6 to TRBJ2-2; 7 central nucleotides agree with TRBD2. DNA sequence: TGTGCCAGCAGCTCCCTCTACGGCGGGAGTTCCGAAGTGAACACCGGGGAGCTGTTTTTT. Its coded protein is CASSSLYGGSSEVNTGELFF.